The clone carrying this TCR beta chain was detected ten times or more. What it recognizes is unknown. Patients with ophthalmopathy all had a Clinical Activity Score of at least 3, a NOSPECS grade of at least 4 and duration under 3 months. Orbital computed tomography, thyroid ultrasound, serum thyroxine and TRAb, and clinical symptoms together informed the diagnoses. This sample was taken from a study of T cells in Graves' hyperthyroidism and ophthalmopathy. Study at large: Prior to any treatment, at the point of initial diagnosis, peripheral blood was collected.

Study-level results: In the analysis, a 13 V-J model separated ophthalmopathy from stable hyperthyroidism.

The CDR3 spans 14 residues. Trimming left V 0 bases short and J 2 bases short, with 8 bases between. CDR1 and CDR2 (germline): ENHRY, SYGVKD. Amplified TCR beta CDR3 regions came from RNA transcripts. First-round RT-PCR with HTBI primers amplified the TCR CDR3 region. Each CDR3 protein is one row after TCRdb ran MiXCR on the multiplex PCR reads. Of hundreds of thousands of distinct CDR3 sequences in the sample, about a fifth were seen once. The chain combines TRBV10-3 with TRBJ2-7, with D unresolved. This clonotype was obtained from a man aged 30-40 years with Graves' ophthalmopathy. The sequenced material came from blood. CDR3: CAISESNGPYEQYF. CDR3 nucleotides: TGTGCCATCAGTGAGTCGAATGGTCCCTACGAGCAGTACTTC.